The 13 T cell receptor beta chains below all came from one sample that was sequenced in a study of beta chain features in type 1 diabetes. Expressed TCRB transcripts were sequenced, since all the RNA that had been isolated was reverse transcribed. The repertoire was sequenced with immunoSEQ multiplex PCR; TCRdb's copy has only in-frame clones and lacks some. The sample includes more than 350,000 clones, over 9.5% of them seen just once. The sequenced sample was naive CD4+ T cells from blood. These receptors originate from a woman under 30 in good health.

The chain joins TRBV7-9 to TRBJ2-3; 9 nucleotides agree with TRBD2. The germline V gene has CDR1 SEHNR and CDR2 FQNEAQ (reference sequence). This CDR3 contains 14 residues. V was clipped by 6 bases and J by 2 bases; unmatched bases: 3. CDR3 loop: CASRTSGDTDTQYF. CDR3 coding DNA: TGTGCCAGCAGGACTAGCGGAGACACAGATACGCAGTATTTT. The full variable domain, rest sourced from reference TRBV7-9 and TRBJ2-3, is DTGVSQNPRHKITKRGQNVTFRCDPISEHNRLYWYRQTLGQGPEFLTYFQNEAQLEKSRLLSDRFSAERPKGSFSTLEIQRTEQGDSAMYLCASRTSGDTDTQYFGPGTRLTVL.

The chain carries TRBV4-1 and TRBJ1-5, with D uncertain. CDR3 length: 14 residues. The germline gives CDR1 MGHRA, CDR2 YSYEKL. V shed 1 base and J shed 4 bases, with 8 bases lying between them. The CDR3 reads CASSQAWVNQPQHF. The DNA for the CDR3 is TGCGCCAGCAGCCAAGCCTGGGTTAATCAGCCCCAGCATTTT.

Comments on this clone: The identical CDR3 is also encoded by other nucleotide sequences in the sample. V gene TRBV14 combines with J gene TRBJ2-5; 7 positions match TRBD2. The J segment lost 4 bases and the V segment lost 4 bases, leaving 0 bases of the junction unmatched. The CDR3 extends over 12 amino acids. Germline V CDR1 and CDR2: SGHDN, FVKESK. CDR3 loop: CASSPGGETQYF. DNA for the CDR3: TGTGCCAGCAGCCCGGGGGGAGAGACCCAGTACTTC. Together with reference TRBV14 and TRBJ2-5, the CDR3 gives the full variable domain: EAGVTQFPSHSVIEKGQTVTLRCDPISGHDNLYWYRRVMGKEIKFLLHFVKESKQDESGMPNNRFLAERTGGTYSTLKVQPAELEDSGVYFCASSPGGETQYFGPGTRLLVL.

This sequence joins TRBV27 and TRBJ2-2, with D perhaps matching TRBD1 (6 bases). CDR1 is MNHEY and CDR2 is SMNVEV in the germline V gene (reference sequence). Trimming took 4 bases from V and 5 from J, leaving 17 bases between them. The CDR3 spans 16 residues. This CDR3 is CASSSNLYRATGELFF. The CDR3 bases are TGTGCCAGCAGTTCAAACCTTTACAGGGCTACCGGGGAGCTGTTTTTT.

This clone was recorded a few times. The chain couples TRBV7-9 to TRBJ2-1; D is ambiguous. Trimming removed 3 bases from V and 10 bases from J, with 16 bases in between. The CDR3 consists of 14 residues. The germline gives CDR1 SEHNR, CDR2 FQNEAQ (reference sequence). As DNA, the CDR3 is TGTGCCAGCAGCTTCGGCGTTCTGGGGAACGAGCAGTTCTTC. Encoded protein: CASSFGVLGNEQFF.

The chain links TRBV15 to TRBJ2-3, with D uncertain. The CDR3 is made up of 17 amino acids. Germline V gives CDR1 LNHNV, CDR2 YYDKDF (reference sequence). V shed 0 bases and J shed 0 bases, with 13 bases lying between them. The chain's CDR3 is CATSRDGNSPSTDTQYF. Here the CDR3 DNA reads TGTGCCACCAGCAGAGATGGTAATTCTCCTAGCACAGATACGCAGTATTTT.

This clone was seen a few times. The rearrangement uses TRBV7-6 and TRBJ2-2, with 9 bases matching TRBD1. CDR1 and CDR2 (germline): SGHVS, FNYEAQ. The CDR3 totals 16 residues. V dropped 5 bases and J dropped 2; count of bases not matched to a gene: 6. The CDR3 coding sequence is TGTGCCAGCAGCCGGGGACAGGGCCGTAACACCGGGGAGCTGTTTTTT. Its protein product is CASSRGQGRNTGELFF.

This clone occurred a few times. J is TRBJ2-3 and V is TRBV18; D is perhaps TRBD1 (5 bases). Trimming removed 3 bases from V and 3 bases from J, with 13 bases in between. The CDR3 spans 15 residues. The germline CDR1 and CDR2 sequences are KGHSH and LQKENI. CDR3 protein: CASSPRKTDTDTQYF. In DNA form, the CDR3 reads TGTGCCAGCTCACCTCGGAAGACAGATACAGATACGCAGTATTTT. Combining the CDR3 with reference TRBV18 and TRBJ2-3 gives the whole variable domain NAGVMQNPRHLVRRRGQEARLRCSPMKGHSHVYWYRQLPEEGLKFMVYLQKENIIDESGMPKERFSAEFPKEGPSILRIQQVVRGDSAAYFCASSPRKTDTDTQYFGPGTRLTVL.

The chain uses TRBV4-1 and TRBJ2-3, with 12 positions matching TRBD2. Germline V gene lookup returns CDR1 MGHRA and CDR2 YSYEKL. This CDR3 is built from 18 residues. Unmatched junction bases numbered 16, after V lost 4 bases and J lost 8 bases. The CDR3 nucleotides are TGCGCCAGCAGCCCGACTAGCGGGGGCCCCTCTGTCCCGGGTACGCAGTATTTT. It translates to CASSPTSGGPSVPGTQYF.

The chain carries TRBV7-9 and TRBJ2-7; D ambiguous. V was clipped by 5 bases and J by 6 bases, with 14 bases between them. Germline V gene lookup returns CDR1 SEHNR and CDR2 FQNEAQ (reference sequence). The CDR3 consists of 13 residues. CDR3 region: CASSQPPVGEQYF. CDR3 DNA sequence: TGTGCCAGCAGCCAGCCTCCGGTGGGCGAGCAGTACTTC.

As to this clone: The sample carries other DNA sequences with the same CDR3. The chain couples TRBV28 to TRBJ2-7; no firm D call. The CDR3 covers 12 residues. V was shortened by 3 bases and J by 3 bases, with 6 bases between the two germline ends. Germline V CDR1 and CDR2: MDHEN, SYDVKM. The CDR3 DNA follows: TGTGCCAGCAGTTTGGACGGCTACGAGCAGTACGTC. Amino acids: CASSLDGYEQYV.

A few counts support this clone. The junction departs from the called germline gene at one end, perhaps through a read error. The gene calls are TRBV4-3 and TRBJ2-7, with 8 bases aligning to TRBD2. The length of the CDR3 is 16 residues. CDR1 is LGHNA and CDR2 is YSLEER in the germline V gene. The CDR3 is CASSRSAGAFSNEQYF. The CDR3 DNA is TGCGCCAGCAGCCGGTCAGCGGGGGCGTTCTCCAACGAGCAGTACTTC.

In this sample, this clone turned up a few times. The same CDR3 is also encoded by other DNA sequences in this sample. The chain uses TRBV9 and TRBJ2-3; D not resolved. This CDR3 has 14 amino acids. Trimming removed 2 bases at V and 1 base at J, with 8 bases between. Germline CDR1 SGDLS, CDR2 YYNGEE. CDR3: CASSVASGTDTQYF. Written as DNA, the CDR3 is TGTGCCAGCAGCGTCGCCAGCGGCACAGATACGCAGTATTTT.